Below, 10 T cell receptor beta chains from the same sample are listed, as sequenced in a study of T cells in Graves' hyperthyroidism and ophthalmopathy (dated by TCRdb to the late 2010s). The library relied on multiplex PCR. The run used an Illumina HiSeq 2000. The TCR beta CDR3 regions were amplified from the RNA transcripts. The first round of RT-PCR for the TCR CDR3 was performed with the HTBI primer set and the Qiagen OneStep RT-PCR kit. TCRdb took the public reads, trimmed them with fastp at Q25, ran MiXCR for clone calling and kept in-frame beta chains. Records with the same CDR3 protein are collapsed into one entry carrying the most frequent genes and DNA. This sample gives over 700,000 distinct CDR3 sequences in total; approximately 40% of them show up just once. The ten largest clonotypes hold around 29% of the sample. Sequencing used blood. The receptors were sampled from a woman in her forties with Graves' hyperthyroidism.

This clonotype came up many times. The chain recombines TRBV6-5 with TRBJ2-7; 7 positions agree with TRBD1. J was trimmed by 6 bases and V by 5 bases; bases with no gene match: 13. The CDR3 totals 15 residues. The germline gives CDR1 MNHEY, CDR2 SVGAGI. CDR3 loop: CASSLPGQRQGEQYF. CDR3 coding DNA: TGTGCCAGCAGTCTGCCGGGACAGAGACAGGGCGAGCAGTACTTC.

V and J are TRBV7-9 and TRBJ1-4, with TRBD1 identical over 7 bases. The V gene's germline CDR1 is SEHNR and CDR2 FQNEAQ (reference sequence). Unmatched junction bases numbered 5, after V lost 4 bases and J lost 3 bases. CDR3 length equals 15 residues. The CDR3 sequence: CASSSAGTANEKLFF. The CDR3 nucleotides read TGTGCCAGCAGCTCGGCCGGGACAGCTAATGAAAAACTGTTTTTT.

The table lists this clonotype with a few counts. The chain combines TRBV12-5 with TRBJ2-6, with a possible D match to TRBD1 (6 bases). This CDR3 contains 16 residues. V lost 4 bases to trimming and J lost 4 bases, with 14 bases between them. CDR1 LGHNT and CDR2 FRNRAP come from the germline V gene. As DNA, the CDR3 is TGTGCTAGTGGTTCCCCACAGGGTGCGGGGGCCAACGTCCTGACTTTC. Protein product: CASGSPQGAGANVLTF.

DNA of the CDR3: TGTGCCAGCAGACCAGGACACCTTGAAGCTTTCTTT. Protein product: CASRPGHLEAFF. This chain joins TRBV5-6 and TRBJ1-1; TRBD1 might be the D (5 bases). CDR1 and CDR2 from the germline V gene are SGHDT and YYEEEE. Trimming pared 5 bases from V and 7 bases from J, leaving 12 bases between. The CDR3 spans 12 residues. Full variable domain (remainder filled in from reference TRBV5-6 and TRBJ1-1): DAGVTQSPTHLIKTRGQQVTLRCSPKSGHDTVSWYQQALGQGPQFIFQYYEEEERQRGNFPDRFSGHQFPNYSSELNVNALLLGDSALYLCASRPGHLEAFFGQGTRLTVV.

This chain links TRBV6-5 with TRBJ2-6, with D possibly matching TRBD2 (5 bases). Per the germline V gene, CDR1 is MNHEY and CDR2 is SVGAGI. CDR3 length: 16 residues. V shed 6 bases and J shed 2 bases, with 14 bases lying between them. CDR3 coding DNA: TGTGCCAGCAGCCCCGCGGGCGTCGCTGGGGCCAACGTCCTGACTTTC. It codes for CASSPAGVAGANVLTF.

This clonotype was counted only a few times. The chain couples TRBV7-2 to TRBJ1-6, with D unclear. CDR1 is SGHTA, CDR2 FQGNSA, per germline. Trimming stripped 0 bases from V and 0 bases from J, with 6 bases between. The CDR3 loop spans 16 amino acids. CDR3 region: CASSLAADSYNSPLHF. CDR3 bases: TGTGCCAGCAGCTTAGCGGCAGACTCCTATAATTCACCCCTCCACTTT.

This clonotype was found a few times. V and J are TRBV14 and TRBJ2-7, with D perhaps TRBD2 (6 bases). Germline V gene sequence: CDR1 SGHDN, CDR2 FVKESK. The CDR3 runs 13 residues. V was clipped by 4 bases and J by 9 bases, with 16 bases between them. The CDR3 DNA sequence: TGTGCCAGCAGCCTCGGTATCCTCGGGGGGCAGTACTTC. It is translated as CASSLGILGGQYF.

The gene calls are TRBV5-1 and TRBJ1-1; 8 nucleotides match TRBD1. Germline V gene sequence: CDR1 SGHRS, CDR2 YFSETQ. This CDR3 comprises 14 residues. V lost 3 bases, J lost 4 bases, and 5 bases stayed unmatched. Written as DNA, the CDR3 is TGCGCCAGCAGCTCAAAACAGGGGGGCACTGAAGCTTTCTTT. The encoded protein is CASSSKQGGTEAFF.

This clonotype was picked up many times. The V gene is TRBV24-1, the J gene TRBJ1-2, with a possible D match to TRBD1 (6 bases). The CDR3 covers 15 residues. Per germline, CDR1 KGHDR and CDR2 SFDVKD. V was cut by 4 bases and J by 4 bases, with 15 bases left in between. The CDR3 is CATSDFDRTSYGYTF. CDR3 bases: TGTGCCACCAGTGACTTCGACAGGACCAGCTATGGCTACACCTTC.

This clonotype showed up many times. Relative to the germline gene, one junction end is altered; a read error may explain this. This chain connects TRBV11-1 to TRBJ1-1; possibly TRBD1 for D (6 bases). The length of the CDR3 is 13 residues. Germline V lookup: CDR1 SGHAT, CDR2 FQDESV (reference sequence). CDR3 coding DNA: TGTGCCAGCGGCTTACAGGGTGACACTGAAGCTTTCTTT. Translating it yields CASGLQGDTEAFF.